The TCR beta chain under discussion was sequenced for a study of T-cell reconstitution after alpha-beta-depleted transplantation in children. Molecular barcoding with unique molecular identifiers was used for the TCRbeta library. TCRdb recomputed calls from the PCR reads with MiXCR, one row per CDR3 protein. This table has roughly 350,000 distinct CDR3 sequences, around 15% appearing once. A remark on this clonotype: Its antigen is still unknown.

Findings and limits, study-wide: Most T-cell counts and diversity one year after the transplant came from T cells that were newly produced.

Source: PBMCs, mostly from graft donor cells, taken 360 days after TCRalphabeta/CD19-depleted stem cell transplant. The sequence was collected from a male patient aged 2-15 years who had a stem cell transplant for acute lymphoblastic leukemia, so the T cells may come from the graft donor.

CDR3 amino acids: CASSRTVTGGADTQYF. The CDR3 DNA follows: TGTGCCAGCAGCCGGACCGTGACAGGGGGAGCAGATACGCAGTATTTT. V gene TRBV7-3 combines with J gene TRBJ2-3; TRBD1 aligns across 9 bases. Trimming removed 5 bases from V and 4 bases from J; junction bases left unmatched: 10. Germline CDR1 SGHTA, CDR2 FQGTGA. The CDR3 has 16 amino acids.